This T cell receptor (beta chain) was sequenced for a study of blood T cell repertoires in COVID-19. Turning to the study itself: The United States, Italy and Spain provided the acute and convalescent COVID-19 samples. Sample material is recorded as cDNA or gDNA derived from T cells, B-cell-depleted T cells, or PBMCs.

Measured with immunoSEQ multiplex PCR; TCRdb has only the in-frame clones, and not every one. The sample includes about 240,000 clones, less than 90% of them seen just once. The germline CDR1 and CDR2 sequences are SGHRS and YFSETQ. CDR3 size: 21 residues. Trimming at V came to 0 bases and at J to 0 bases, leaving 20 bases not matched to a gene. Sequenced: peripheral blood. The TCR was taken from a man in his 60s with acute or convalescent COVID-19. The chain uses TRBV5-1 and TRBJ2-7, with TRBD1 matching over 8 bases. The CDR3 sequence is CASSLGSGWGRGLPSSYEQYF. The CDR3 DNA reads TGCGCCAGCAGCTTGGGGTCGGGATGGGGCAGGGGGCTTCCTAGCTCCTACGAGCAGTACTTC.